A selection of T cell receptor beta chains follows, all from one sample in a study of blood T cell repertoires in COVID-19. Libraries were prepared by immunoSEQ multiplex PCR; TCRdb keeps only in-frame clonotypes and omits some of them. This table holds 110,000 or so clones, over 75% found once. Specimen: peripheral blood. The source of these receptors is a man aged 50 to 59 with acute or convalescent COVID-19. Both conserved end residues are part of each CDR3.

v_gene	j_gene	CDR3aa
TRBV2	TRBJ1-2	CASDEGGLDYGYTF
TRBV24-1	TRBJ1-2	CATSGGYGYTF
TRBV27	TRBJ2-6	CASSLQGFLSGANVLTF
TRBV30	TRBJ1-2	CAWSVRGDGYTF
TRBV29-1	TRBJ2-3	CSGGLAGFTQYF
TRBV7-9	TRBJ1-1	CASSLGGNRENTEAFF
TRBV10-3	TRBJ1-1	CATRNTEAFF
TRBV3-1/TRBV3-2	TRBJ1-1	CASTLLTGGNTEAFF
TRBV15	TRBJ2-1	CATSRAGSGGSNEQFF
TRBV2	TRBJ1-6	CASSVYRGMISPLHF
TRBV10-3	TRBJ1-2	CAISGTGIGYGYTF
TRBV7-8	TRBJ2-1	CAIIPTRLGDSYNEQFF
TRBV6-1	TRBJ2-1	CASSTAGGQWDEQFF
TRBV11-2	TRBJ2-2	CASSLVQGYTGELFF
TRBV25-1	TRBJ2-7	CASSRGREQYF
TRBV4-1	TRBJ2-6	CASSHPPQATAGANVLTF
TRBV29-1	TRBJ2-3	CSVDRTGTDTQYF
TRBV27	TRBJ2-5	CASSFVATQETQYF
TRBV4-1	TRBJ2-1	CASSHGDRDNNEQFF
TRBV18	TRBJ1-1	CASSPRRERTGTEAFF
TRBV5-1	TRBJ1-2	CASSSQWTGGGYTF
TRBV28	TRBJ1-3	CASSSHEDRGISGNTIYF
TRBV6-5	TRBJ1-1	CASSYNRDGTEAFF
TRBV27	TRBJ1-4	CASSPQGASEKLFF
TRBV12-3/TRBV12-4	TRBJ1-1	CASSGSTFEAFF
TRBV4-2	TRBJ2-5	CASSQGGGEWETQYF
TRBV2	TRBJ2-4	CASSYRGANYF
TRBV5-1	TRBJ2-3	CASSWTNTDTQYF
TRBV15	TRBJ2-6	CATSFRLSGANVLTF
TRBV9	TRBJ2-7	CASSVEEGPYEQYF
TRBV6-5	TRBJ1-5	CASSPAGNQPQHF
TRBV5-4	TRBJ2-2	CASSPGLAGGPDTGELFF
TRBV5-1	TRBJ1-5	CASSRTGDQPQHF
TRBV5-1	TRBJ1-1	CASSPLGLNTEAFF
TRBV10-3	TRBJ1-1	CAISRGNTEAFF
TRBV5-1	TRBJ2-1	CASSFQAGGGTEQFF
TRBV3-1/TRBV3-2	TRBJ2-2	CASSQETGTAPGELFF
TRBV19	TRBJ2-3	CASIPSSDRVPDTQYF
TRBV11-2	TRBJ2-7	CASSSLLAGEFYEQYF
TRBV4-1	TRBJ2-7	CASSQELLAGAIHEQYF
TRBV5-6	TRBJ1-1	CASSLRGSYLGTEAFF
TRBV12-5	TRBJ1-1	CASDYGQGAAEAFF
TRBV4-1	TRBJ1-2	CASSQVWQDGYTF
TRBV3-1/TRBV3-2	TRBJ2-6	CASSQRGSTNVLTF
TRBV25-1	TRBJ1-4	CASSRTDNEKLFF
TRBV24-1	TRBJ2-3	CATSDYTGIASQDTQYF
TRBV10-2	TRBJ2-1	CASSPGLYNEQFF
TRBV5-6	TRBJ1-1	CASSLGAGEAFF
TRBV6-5	TRBJ1-2	CASSYSRQAYGYTF
TRBV3-1/TRBV3-2	TRBJ2-1	CASSQGTRAGGEQFF
TRBV6-5	TRBJ1-5	CASSIQSQGRQPQHF
TRBV9	TRBJ1-2	CASSVTVGTGNGYTF
TRBV5-5	TRBJ2-4	CASSLVAGGRVGSIQYF
TRBV5-4	TRBJ2-7	CASSLAGRGVSYEQYF
TRBV5-6	TRBJ1-2	CASSFARVNYGYTF
TRBV5-4	TRBJ2-2	CASSLQDTTGELFF
TRBV3-1/TRBV3-2	TRBJ2-2	CASSTTGQGKTGELFF
TRBV4-1	TRBJ1-6	CASSQAGQGAKALHF
TRBV30	TRBJ1-5	CAWSSQGAWQPQHF
TRBV29-1	TRBJ1-1	CSGGQGVLEAFF